This T cell receptor (beta chain) was sequenced for a study of identical twins. A few counts support this clonotype. The target antigen is unknown. Overall study findings and caveats: Conclusions relied on cross-sectional statistical analysis, not following the same donors. In cord blood, abundant beta clonotypes had fewer insertions; memory showed no trend.

The ends lost 4 bases at V and 3 bases at J; junction bases unmatched: 12. The CDR3 spans 17 residues. Germline V gene data show CDR1 as MRHNA and CDR2 as SNTAGT. Template switching created a universal primer site, and the cDNA included unique molecular identifiers. TCRdb itself ran the 5' RACE reads through MiXCR, one entry per CDR3 protein. The profile shows about 330,000 distinct CDR3 sequences, 10% to 15% of them singletons. These data were also reused for a study on yellow fever vaccine responses in identical twins.

The chain couples TRBV6-4 to TRBJ2-1, with TRBD2 identical over 7 bases. The receptor was isolated from a woman between 18 and 30 years old in good health. The sample consisted of CD8+ T cells sorted from blood. For the CDR3, the DNA is TGTGCCAGCAGTGCCACACACTCGCGGGAGATCTACAATGAGCAGTTCTTC. Translation: CASSATHSREIYNEQFF.